The 30 T cell receptor beta chains below all came from one sample that was sequenced in a study of blood T cell repertoires in COVID-19. Generated by immunoSEQ multiplex PCR, the TCRdb table keeps only in-frame clones and is missing some. The profile shows 250,000 to 300,000 clones, approximately 83% of them singletons. Sequencing was done on a sample of PBMCs or T cells enriched from blood (not recorded which). The receptors derive from a woman aged 50 to 65 who had recovered from COVID-19.

The V gene is TRBV9, the J gene TRBJ1-2; D may be TRBD1 (5 bases). The length of the CDR3 is 14 residues. Trimming left V 0 bases short and J 8 bases short, with 14 bases between. Germline V gene data show CDR1 as SGDLS and CDR2 as YYNGEE. The chain's CDR3 is CASSVGGTDSGYTF. The CDR3 DNA reads TGTGCCAGCAGCGTAGGAGGGACTGATTCGGGCTACACCTTC. Filled out from reference TRBV9 and TRBJ1-2, the complete variable domain reads DSGVTQTPKHLITATGQRVTLRCSPRSGDLSVYWYQQSLDQGLQFLIQYYNGEERAKGNILERFSAQQFPDLHSELNLSSLELGDSALYFCASSVGGTDSGYTFGSGTRLTVV.

The V call is TRBV7-8, the J call TRBJ2-7; TRBD2 matches 10 bases. The CDR3 is 13 residues long. J gave up 3 bases and V 8 bases, and 4 bases lay outside the gene matches. Germline CDR1 is SGHVS and CDR2 is FQNEAQ. The CDR3 reads CASGLADFYEQYF. CDR3 bases: TGTGCCAGCGGACTAGCGGACTTCTACGAGCAGTACTTC.

V usage is TRBV29-1 and J usage is TRBJ1-4; 8 bases map to TRBD1. The CDR3 extends over 13 amino acids. Germline V gene data show CDR1 as SQVTM and CDR2 as ANQGSEA. The DNA of the CDR3 is TGCAGTGGGGTCGGACAGGGTGACGAAAAACTGTTTTTT. Translation: CSGVGQGDEKLFF.

The chain uses TRBV10-1 and TRBJ2-7; TRBD2 might be the D (5 bases). The CDR3 contains 14 residues. Germline V gene sequence: CDR1 WNHNN, CDR2 SYGVQD (reference sequence). The ends were cut back, 6 bases at V and 0 bases at J, with 12 bases in the middle. The CDR3 protein is CASRTRRDSYEQYF. In DNA, the CDR3 is TGCGCCAGCAGAACCCGCCGGGACTCCTACGAGCAGTACTTC.

This chain uses TRBV19 with TRBJ2-1; 11 positions match TRBD2. Germline V gene lookup returns CDR1 LNHDA and CDR2 SQIVND (reference sequence). With V trimmed by 5 bases and J by 12 bases, 9 bases remained unmatched. This CDR3 comprises 14 residues. The CDR3 nucleotides read TGTGCCAGTAGTGCCCGGGGACTAGCGGAGGTGCAGTTCTTC. Protein product: CASSARGLAEVQFF.

The V call is TRBV30, the J call TRBJ2-7; TRBD1 matches 7 bases. The ends lost 0 bases at V and 6 bases at J; junction bases unmatched: 2. There are 12 residues in the CDR3. Germline-derived CDR1 and CDR2 are GTSNPN and SVGIG (reference sequence). The CDR3 DNA is TGTGCCTGGAGTGTAAACAGGGGCGAGCAGTACTTC. Protein: CAWSVNRGEQYF.

DNA for the CDR3: TGCGCCAGCAGCTCCACACAGGGGGACTCTGGAAACACCATATATTTT. Its translation is CASSSTQGDSGNTIYF. The chain links TRBV5-1 to TRBJ1-3; 8 bases are shared with TRBD1. The CDR3 contains 16 residues. After removal of 3 bases from V and 0 bases from J, the junction contained 5 bases not matched to a gene. Germline V lookup: CDR1 SGHRS, CDR2 YFSETQ.

This clone was counted ten times or more. This chain links TRBV4-2 with TRBJ2-2, with 9 bases matching TRBD2. This CDR3 region has 17 residues. V was pared by 0 bases and J by 0 bases, with 2 bases of the junction left unmatched. Germline V lookup: CDR1 LGHNA, CDR2 YNFKEQ. In DNA form, the CDR3 reads TGTGCCAGCAGCCAAGAGTTAGCGGGAGCGAACACCGGGGAGCTGTTTTTT. Its translation: CASSQELAGANTGELFF.

The chain links TRBV18 to TRBJ2-7; possibly TRBD2 for D (6 bases). The CDR3 sequence is 15 residues long. Looked up from germline, CDR1 is KGHSH and CDR2 is LQKENI. V lost 4 bases to trimming and J lost 0 bases, with 13 bases between them. CDR3 bases: TGTGCCAGCTCACTTACGACTAGGAACTCCTACGAGCAGTACTTC. The encoded protein is CASSLTTRNSYEQYF.

The CDR3, as DNA: TGTGCCAGCAGCTTTGCGGGAGGGCCGGGTGAGCAGTTCTTC. Residues: CASSFAGGPGEQFF. This sequence joins TRBV11-2 and TRBJ2-1, with TRBD2 identical over 9 bases. Germline lookup yields CDR1 SGHAT and CDR2 FQNNGV. Trimming cost V 3 bases and J 9 bases; bases outside gene matches: 6. The CDR3 consists of 14 residues.

The rearrangement joins TRBV28 to TRBJ1-5; no definite D call. This CDR3 is built from 15 residues. Per germline, CDR1 MDHEN and CDR2 SYDVKM. Trimming pared 6 bases from V and 4 bases from J, leaving 16 bases between. CDR3 amino acids: CASSKTAGRNQPQHF. The CDR3 coding sequence is TGTGCCAGCAGCAAGACGGCGGGCAGGAATCAGCCCCAGCATTTT.

The chain links TRBV12-3 or TRBV12-4 to TRBJ2-7, with D uncertain. This CDR3 comprises 11 residues. V was trimmed by 4 bases and J by 3 bases, leaving 4 bases between them. CDR3 in DNA: TGTGCCAGCAGTTATCACTACGAGCAGTACTTC. Amino acids: CASSYHYEQYF.

V gene TRBV10-3 combines with J gene TRBJ1-1; D remains ambiguous. The CDR3 contains 13 residues. CDR1 and CDR2 (germline): ENHRY, SYGVKD. The germline V and J ends were trimmed by 11 bases and 1 base, with 14 bases remaining between them. This CDR3 reads CAVREIKNTEAFF. For the CDR3, the DNA is TGTGCCGTCCGGGAGATAAAGAACACTGAAGCTTTCTTT.

There are a few counts of this clone. This rearrangement joins TRBV24-1 to TRBJ2-2; a possible D gene is TRBD1 (6 bases). Between the trimmed V and J ends, which lost 5 bases and 3 bases, there was a span of 21 bases. The length of the CDR3 is 18 residues. The germline CDR1 and CDR2 sequences are KGHDR and SFDVKD. In nucleotides, the CDR3 is TGTGCCACCAGTGGAACTGCAGGGGAACTAGGGTACACCGGGGAGCTGTTTTTT. Translation gives CATSGTAGELGYTGELFF.

V gene TRBV10-3 combines with J gene TRBJ2-3; the match to TRBD2 covers 10 bases. The V segment lost 5 bases and the J segment 1 base; nucleotides outside the gene matches: 3. The V gene's germline CDR1 is ENHRY and CDR2 SYGVKD. The CDR3 is made up of 15 amino acids. The CDR3 nucleotides are TGTGCCATCAGTACTAGCGGGAAGGGCACAGATACGCAGTATTTT. This encodes CAISTSGKGTDTQYF.

Details on this clone: At one of its ends the junction is not consistent with the germline gene, which may arise from a read error. The genes are TRBV28 and TRBJ2-7; 7 nucleotides agree with TRBD1. The length of the CDR3 is 15 residues. Germline V lookup: CDR1 MDHEN, CDR2 SYDVKM. The chain's CDR3 is CASSSPRGNSHEQYF. The CDR3 nucleotides read TGTGCCAGCAGTTCCCCCAGGGGGAACTCCCACGAGCAGTACTTC.

This chain connects TRBV5-1 to TRBJ1-1, with TRBD1 as a possible D gene (5 bases). The V and J ends lost 1 base and 3 bases respectively, with 10 bases between them. This CDR3 is built from 14 residues. CDR1 and CDR2 (germline): SGHRS, YFSETQ. CDR3 sequence (DNA): TGCGCCAGCAGCTTGATGGGGCAGGACACTGAAGCTTTCTTT. This encodes CASSLMGQDTEAFF.

This clone is a singleton in its sample. J is TRBJ2-5 and V is TRBV4-1; 11 nucleotides agree with TRBD2. V lost 4 bases, J lost 3 bases, and 1 base stayed unmatched. This CDR3 contains 14 residues. Germline V lookup: CDR1 MGHRA, CDR2 YSYEKL. For the CDR3, the DNA is TGCGCCAGCAGCCTGACTAGCGGGGAAGAGACCCAGTACTTC. Translation: CASSLTSGEETQYF.

The rearrangement joins TRBV7-9 to TRBJ1-6; the match to TRBD1 covers 8 bases. J lost 3 bases, V lost 5 bases, and 6 bases had no gene match. The CDR3 totals 16 residues. Germline values: CDR1 SEHNR, CDR2 FQNEAQ (reference sequence). This CDR3 is CASSTRTGNYNSPLHF. The CDR3 bases are TGTGCCAGCAGCACCCGGACAGGGAACTATAATTCACCCCTCCACTTT.

This clone was found once. The chain links TRBV27 to TRBJ2-2, with 11 positions matching TRBD2. Germline loops: CDR1 MNHEY, CDR2 SMNVEV (reference sequence). With V trimmed by 6 bases and J by 1 base, 4 bases remained unmatched. The CDR3 is made up of 16 amino acids. The CDR3 DNA sequence: TGTGCCAGCAGCCGAGGGACTAGCGGGAACACCGGGGAGCTGTTTTTT. Protein product: CASSRGTSGNTGELFF.

This clone showed up just a few times. The chain has TRBV5-5 and TRBJ1-5; D remains ambiguous. CDR3 length: 16 amino acids. Germline V gene sequence: CDR1 SGHKS, CDR2 YYEKEE (reference sequence). The V end lost 4 bases, the J end lost 4 bases, and 18 bases lay between the germline ends. This chain's CDR3 is CASSKLSGSGNQPQHF. The CDR3 DNA reads TGTGCCAGCAGCAAGCTGAGTGGTTCTGGTAATCAGCCCCAGCATTTT.

The chain employs TRBV28 and TRBJ2-1; unclear D gene. V shed 3 bases and J shed 8 bases, with 5 bases lying between them. Germline CDR1 MDHEN, CDR2 SYDVKM. The CDR3 totals 11 residues. The CDR3 region is CASSLWHEQFF. The CDR3 DNA follows: TGTGCCAGCAGTTTGTGGCATGAGCAGTTCTTC.

V is TRBV2 and J is TRBJ1-6, with TRBD1 matching 7 bases. The CDR3 has 14 amino acids. The J segment lost 10 bases and the V segment lost 8 bases, leaving 11 bases of the junction unmatched. The V gene's germline CDR1 is SNHLY and CDR2 FYNNEI. In DNA, the CDR3 is TGTGCCAGCGTCTTCCAACAGGGGATATCACCCCTCCACTTT. Translation: CASVFQQGISPLHF.

The chain employs TRBV5-1 and TRBJ1-4; TRBD1 matches at 7 bases. Trimming took 7 bases from V and 3 from J; bases not matched to a gene: 6. CDR3 length: 14 amino acids. Germline lookup yields CDR1 SGHRS and CDR2 YFSETQ. The CDR3 protein is CASEGAGPNEKLFF. Here the CDR3 DNA reads TGCGCCAGCGAGGGGGCAGGACCTAATGAAAAACTGTTTTTT.

V usage is TRBV2 and J usage is TRBJ1-6, with D possibly TRBD1 on 6 matching bases. This CDR3 comprises 13 residues. Germline CDR1 reads SNHLY; CDR2 reads FYNNEI. V lost 8 bases and J 6 bases, leaving 11 bases between the germline ends. Written as DNA, the CDR3 is TGTGCCAGCCGGACAGAAGCTAATTCACCCCTCCACTTT. It is translated as CASRTEANSPLHF.

The V gene is TRBV7-2, the J gene TRBJ1-4, with 10 bases aligning to TRBD1. Germline CDR1 reads SGHTA; CDR2 reads FQGNSA. V lost 1 base and J lost 7; bases outside the gene matches: 6. CDR3 length equals 16 residues. This CDR3 is CASSLGGQGWSEKLFF. The CDR3 bases are TGTGCCAGCAGCTTAGGGGGACAGGGGTGGTCTGAAAAACTGTTTTTT.

The chain couples TRBV28 to TRBJ2-3; D remains ambiguous. CDR1 and CDR2 (germline): MDHEN, SYDVKM. The CDR3 contains 13 residues. V lost 5 bases and J lost 3, with 9 bases in between. CDR3 sequence: CASSRRGTDTQYF. The CDR3, as DNA: TGTGCCAGCAGTCGTCGCGGTACAGATACGCAGTATTTT. The full variable domain, in which reference TRBV28 and TRBJ2-3 provide the parts outside the CDR3, is DVKVTQSSRYLVKRTGEKVFLECVQDMDHENMFWYRQDPGLGLRLIYFSYDVKMKEKGDIPEGYSVSREKKERFSLILESASTNQTSMYLCASSRRGTDTQYFGPGTRLTVL.

The V gene is TRBV28, the J gene TRBJ1-1; weak D call: TRBD1 (6 bases). V lost 6 bases and J 0 bases, leaving 11 bases between the germline ends. Germline-derived CDR1 and CDR2 are MDHEN and SYDVKM. The CDR3 runs to 14 residues. CDR3 nucleotides: TGTGCCAGCAGAATAGGGGGAGTGAACACTGAAGCTTTCTTT. Translated: CASRIGGVNTEAFF.

The chain recombines TRBV24-1 with TRBJ1-2; the match to TRBD1 covers 10 bases. Germline loops: CDR1 KGHDR, CDR2 SFDVKD. This CDR3 has 17 amino acids. V lost 3 bases, J lost 0 bases, and 6 bases stayed unmatched. The CDR3 here is CATSDAGTGDANYGYTF. The CDR3 region has the DNA TGTGCCACCAGTGATGCCGGGACAGGGGACGCTAACTATGGCTACACCTTC.

The chain has TRBV7-9 and TRBJ2-3, with D perhaps TRBD2 (5 bases). CDR1 SEHNR and CDR2 FQNEAQ come from the germline V gene (reference sequence). The germline V and J ends were trimmed by 6 bases and 2 bases, with 9 bases remaining between them. The CDR3 length is 13 residues. Written as DNA, the CDR3 is TGTGCCAGCAGTTCCGGGGTCACAGATACGCAGTATTTT. Translating it yields CASSSGVTDTQYF.